The 5 T cell receptor beta chains presented below share a single source sample, sequenced in a study of beta chain features in type 1 diabetes. cDNA synthesis used the whole RNA isolate, giving expressed TCRB sequences. TCRdb's table, derived via immunoSEQ multiplex PCR, lists solely in-frame clones and lacks some. This table has under 300,000 clones, roughly 8% appearing once. Sequencing input: central memory CD4+ T cells from blood. The source is a woman aged 18 to 35 in good health.

This clone was observed a handful of times. The V call is TRBV4-1, the J call TRBJ1-4; D not resolved. This CDR3 has 14 amino acids. From germline, CDR1 is MGHRA and CDR2 YSYEKL. Trimming removed 6 bases from V and 0 bases from J, with 8 bases in between. CDR3 nucleotides: TGCGCCAGCAGGCGGCTTACAACTAATGAAAAACTGTTTTTT. As protein: CASRRLTTNEKLFF.

In its sample, this clone was seen many times. The chain employs TRBV10-3 and TRBJ2-3; tentative D call: TRBD2 (5 bases). Trimming pared 4 bases from V and 7 bases from J, leaving 9 bases between. Per the germline V gene, CDR1 is ENHRY and CDR2 is SYGVKD. The CDR3 totals 12 residues. As DNA, the CDR3 is TGTGCCATCAGTGGGATCGGGAATACGCAGTATTTT. Its protein product is CAISGIGNTQYF.

The table lists this clone with many counts. The gene calls are TRBV5-6 and TRBJ1-1; D is undetermined. Germline CDR1 SGHDT, CDR2 YYEEEE. The CDR3 spans 12 residues. Deletions cut 7 bases from V and 7 bases from J, with 14 bases between. The CDR3 DNA is TGTGCCAGCTCCTCCCAATACTTTGAAGCTTTCTTT. It encodes CASSSQYFEAFF.

This clone was recorded a few times. Other DNA sequences of this sample code for an identical CDR3. CDR3 residues: CASSLSGAYNSPLHF. In DNA form, the CDR3 reads TGCGCCAGCAGCTTGTCAGGGGCTTATAATTCACCCCTCCACTTT. The chain couples TRBV5-1 to TRBJ1-6; weak D call: TRBD1 (6 bases). Trimming left V 1 base short and J 4 bases short, with 9 bases between. Germline V gives CDR1 SGHRS, CDR2 YFSETQ. The CDR3 spans 15 residues.

A few counts support this clone. The genes are TRBV9 and TRBJ2-5; D assignment may be TRBD1 or TRBD2 (5 bases each). The CDR3 is made up of 15 amino acids. The V and J ends lost 2 bases and 4 bases respectively, with 15 bases between them. The germline CDR1 and CDR2 sequences are SGDLS and YYNGEE. The DNA for the CDR3 is TGTGCCAGCAGCGTTTCGGTCGGGGCAGGAGAGACCCAGTACTTC. The encoded protein is CASSVSVGAGETQYF. Variable domain in full (rest from reference TRBV9 and TRBJ2-5): DSGVTQTPKHLITATGQRVTLRCSPRSGDLSVYWYQQSLDQGLQFLIQYYNGEERAKGNILERFSAQQFPDLHSELNLSSLELGDSALYFCASSVSVGAGETQYFGPGTRLLVL.